One T cell receptor beta chain is described in this entry. Antigen: not known. Sequenced by immunoSEQ multiplex PCR; TCRdb stores in-frame clones only, minus some. The table lists around 2,000,000 clones, more than 85% of them singletons. Terminally differentiated effector memory CD45RA+ cells were left out of the naive CD8 fraction, which was CD45RO-negative and positively selected for CCR7. This entry comes from a study of shared clonotypes between healthy human individuals. Looking at the study overall: Per-donor plates numbered three CD4 naive, three CD4 memory, two CD8 naive and one CD8 memory.

V lost 7 bases and J lost 1, with 10 bases in between. CDR3 length: 13 amino acids. Germline lookup yields CDR1 MDHEN and CDR2 SYDVKM. Study findings and constraints: Non-shared clonotypes displayed generation probabilities falling below those of clonotypes present in all four donors. In several donors, approximately 5% of naive CD4 clonotypes appeared in common.

The sequencing input was naive CD8+ T cells from PBMCs. This chain uses TRBV28 with TRBJ1-1; D is uncertain. This receptor was taken from a man aged 18 to 30 in good health. Some clones in this sample may be carry-over from other donors' samples. CDR3 loop: CASNPRGNTEAFF. As DNA, the CDR3 is TGTGCCAGCAATCCACGGGGGAACACTGAAGCTTTCTTT.